This T cell receptor beta chain was found in a study of beta chain features in type 1 diabetes. Findings of the study overall: For patients, the naive, central memory and Treg TCRB repertoires appeared more alike than for healthy donors. The VDJ junctions of type 1 diabetes patients carried fewer insertions and more deletions.

Trimming pared 1 base from V and 3 bases from J, leaving 7 bases between. Per the germline V gene, CDR1 is SEHNR and CDR2 is FQNEAQ (reference sequence). The CDR3 has 14 residues. With regard to this clone: Its antigen is still unknown.

Sequencing targeted expressed TCRB transcripts, as all isolated RNA had been reverse transcribed. Method: immunoSEQ multiplex PCR; TCRdb's copy keeps in-frame clones and lacks some. The sample includes more than 300,000 clones, roughly 12% of them seen just once. This chain links TRBV7-9 with TRBJ1-3, with unresolved D. This receptor was identified in a man aged 18 to 35 in good health. Material for sequencing was naive CD4+ T cells from blood. CDR3 region: CASSLVSDGNTIYF. The CDR3 region has the DNA TGTGCCAGCAGCTTAGTCAGCGATGGAAACACCATATATTTT.